The clone carrying this TCR beta chain came up a few times. The CDR3 has 13 residues. Germline CDR1 reads DFQATT; CDR2 reads SNEGSKA (reference sequence). Trimming stripped 6 bases from V and 8 bases from J, with 17 bases between. Unique molecular identifiers were incorporated during preparation of the TCRbeta library. A single record per CDR3 protein comes from TCRdb applying MiXCR to the PCR reads. Among some 640,000 distinct CDR3 sequences listed, 15% to 20% were seen once. The data derive from a study of T-cell reconstitution after alpha-beta-depleted transplantation in children. The clonotype was recovered from a human donor who donated a stem cell graft to a child with acute myeloid leukemia. The sequencing here drew on PBMCs from the stem cell graft donor, taken from the stem cell graft. J is TRBJ2-1 and V is TRBV20-1, with D hard to call. CDR3 DNA sequence: TGCAGTGCCCCCCTTGGAGAGGTTTATGAGCAGTTCTTC. Translation gives CSAPLGEVYEQFF.